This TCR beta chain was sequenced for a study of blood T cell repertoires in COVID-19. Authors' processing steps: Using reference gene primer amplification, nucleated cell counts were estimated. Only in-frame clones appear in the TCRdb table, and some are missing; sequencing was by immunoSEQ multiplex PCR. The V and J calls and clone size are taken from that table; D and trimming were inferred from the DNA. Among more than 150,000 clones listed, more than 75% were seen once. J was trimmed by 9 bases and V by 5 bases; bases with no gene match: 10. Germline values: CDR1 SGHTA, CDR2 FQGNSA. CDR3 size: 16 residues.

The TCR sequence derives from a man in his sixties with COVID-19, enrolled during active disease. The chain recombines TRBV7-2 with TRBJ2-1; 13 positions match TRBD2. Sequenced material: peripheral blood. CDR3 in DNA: TGTGCCAGCAGCCCCAGAGGACTAGCGGGAGTTCTTGAGCAGTTCTTC. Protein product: CASSPRGLAGVLEQFF.